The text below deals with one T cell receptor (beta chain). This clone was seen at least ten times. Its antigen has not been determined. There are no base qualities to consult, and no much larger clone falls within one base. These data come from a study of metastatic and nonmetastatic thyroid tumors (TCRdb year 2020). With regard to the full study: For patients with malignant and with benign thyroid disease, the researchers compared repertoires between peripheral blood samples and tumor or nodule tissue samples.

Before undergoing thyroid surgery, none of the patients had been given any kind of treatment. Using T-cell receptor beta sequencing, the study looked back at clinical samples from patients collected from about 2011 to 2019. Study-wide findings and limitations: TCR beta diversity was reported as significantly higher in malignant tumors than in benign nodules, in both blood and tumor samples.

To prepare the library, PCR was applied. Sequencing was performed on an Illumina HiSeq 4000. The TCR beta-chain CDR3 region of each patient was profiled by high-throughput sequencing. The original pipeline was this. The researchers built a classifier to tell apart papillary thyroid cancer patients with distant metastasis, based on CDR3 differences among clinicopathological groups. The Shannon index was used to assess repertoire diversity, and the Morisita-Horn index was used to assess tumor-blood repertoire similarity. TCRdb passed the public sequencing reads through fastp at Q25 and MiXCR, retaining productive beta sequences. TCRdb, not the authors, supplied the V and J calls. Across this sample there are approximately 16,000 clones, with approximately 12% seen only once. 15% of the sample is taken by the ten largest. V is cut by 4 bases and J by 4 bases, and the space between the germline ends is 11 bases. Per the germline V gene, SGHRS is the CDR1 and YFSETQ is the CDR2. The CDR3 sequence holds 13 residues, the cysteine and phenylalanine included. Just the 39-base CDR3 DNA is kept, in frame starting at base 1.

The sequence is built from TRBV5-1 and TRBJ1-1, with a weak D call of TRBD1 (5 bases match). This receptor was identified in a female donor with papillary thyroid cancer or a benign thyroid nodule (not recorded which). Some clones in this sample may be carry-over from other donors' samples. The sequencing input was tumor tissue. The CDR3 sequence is CASSMTASTEAFF. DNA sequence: TGCGCCAGCAGCATGACAGCTAGCACTGAAGCTTTCTTT.